Listed below are T cell receptor beta chains from one sample, sequenced in a study of blood T cell repertoires in COVID-19. Only in-frame clones appear in the TCRdb table, and some are missing; sequencing was by immunoSEQ multiplex PCR. The data show a few hundred thousand clones, with around 83% seen just once and less than 6% held by the top ten. The specimen was PBMCs or T cells enriched from blood (not recorded which). The receptor set was obtained from a woman in her 50s who had recovered from COVID-19. CDR3s include the opening cysteine and the closing phenylalanine or tryptophan.

v_gene,j_gene,CDR3aa
TRBV5-4,TRBJ1-2,CASSDPRQPYGYTF
TRBV19,TRBJ1-1,CASTPLNRVNTEAFF
TRBV6-1,TRBJ1-2,CASSEATGGASGYTF
TRBV12-5,TRBJ2-3,CASGLGLAGPDTQYF
TRBV3-1/TRBV3-2,TRBJ2-7,CASSQDFNEQYF
TRBV29-1,TRBJ1-2,CSVAGQAYGYTF
TRBV27,TRBJ2-7,CASSFGLLSSYEQYF
TRBV28,TRBJ1-1,CASRQGTEAFF
TRBV5-6,TRBJ1-2,CASSLARWDRDGYTF
TRBV7-8,TRBJ1-6,CASSSDTLPSPLHF
TRBV6-5,TRBJ2-1,CASSYSILGEGFF
TRBV6-2/TRBV6-3,TRBJ1-5,CASSRNPGVPQHF
TRBV5-5,TRBJ2-3,CASSWGGLAGQSDTQYF
TRBV5-1,TRBJ1-1,CASSLQGANTEAFF
TRBV5-6,TRBJ2-3,CASSSGVQSDTQYF
TRBV5-6,TRBJ1-4,CASSLVPGANEKLFF
TRBV5-4,TRBJ1-1,CASSLDRGRNTEAFF
TRBV4-3,TRBJ2-1,CASSQGTSGSGFYNEQFF
TRBV19,TRBJ1-5,CASSIALGQGAKTQHF
TRBV15,TRBJ1-3,CATSGGLGHLGNTIYF
TRBV6-2/TRBV6-3,TRBJ2-3,CASSYSRATDTQYF
TRBV11-3,TRBJ1-4,CASSHKSRRGEKLFF